This passage covers 29 T cell receptor beta chains from one sample sequenced in a study of T cells after yellow fever vaccination. TCRdb recomputed calls from the 5' RACE reads with MiXCR, one row per CDR3 protein. The repertoire has some 340,000 distinct CDR3 sequences, roughly 4.3% of them found once; the top ten carry around 23%. The source was PBMCs, collected 5 days after the yellow fever booster vaccination. The receptors come from a man younger than 30 who received the YFV17D yellow fever vaccine.

This clonotype appeared many times. This sequence joins TRBV5-1 and TRBJ2-5; the match to TRBD1 covers 8 bases. Germline V gene data show CDR1 as SGHRS and CDR2 as YFSETQ. The CDR3 length is 15 residues. The J segment lost 5 bases and the V segment lost 1 base, leaving 7 bases of the junction unmatched. The CDR3 DNA follows: TGCGCCAGCAGCTTGACCGGGACAGGAGGGGAGACCCAGTACTTC. It translates to CASSLTGTGGETQYF.

The J gene is TRBJ1-5, the V gene TRBV6-6, with D possibly TRBD1 on 5 matching bases. The CDR3 has 17 residues. Trimming shortened V by 8 bases and J by 2 bases, and 22 bases separated the two germline ends. The germline gives CDR1 MNHNY, CDR2 SVGAGI (reference sequence). The chain's CDR3 is CASAPLGGGFGNQPQHF. The CDR3 region has the DNA TGTGCCAGCGCCCCTCTCGGGGGGGGGTTCGGCAATCAGCCCCAGCATTTT.

V gene TRBV9 combines with J gene TRBJ2-3; D is unclear. Per the germline V gene, CDR1 is SGDLS and CDR2 is YYNGEE. Trimming shortened V by 4 bases and J by 2 bases, and 11 bases separated the two germline ends. The CDR3 length is 14 residues. The chain's CDR3 is CASSPMGITDTQYF. The CDR3 bases are TGTGCCAGCAGCCCCATGGGAATCACAGATACGCAGTATTTT.

This clonotype was counted a few times. This chain uses TRBV20-1 with TRBJ1-1, with D perhaps matching TRBD1 (5 bases). Per the germline V gene, CDR1 is DFQATT and CDR2 is SNEGSKA (reference sequence). V was trimmed by 3 bases and J by 0 bases, leaving 14 bases between them. CDR3 length equals 15 residues. CDR3 in amino acids: CSARLTGALNTEAFF. CDR3 sequence (DNA): TGCAGTGCTAGGCTAACCGGGGCCTTGAACACTGAAGCTTTCTTT.

The chain carries TRBV7-3 and TRBJ2-2, with 12 bases fitting TRBD1. The V gene's germline CDR1 is SGHTA and CDR2 FQGTGA. J gave up 5 bases and V 2 bases, and 3 bases lay outside the gene matches. CDR3 length: 16 residues. CDR3 sequence reads: CASSLWGQGATGELFF. The CDR3 DNA follows: TGTGCCAGCAGCTTATGGGGACAGGGGGCGACCGGGGAGCTGTTTTTT.

This sequence joins TRBV6-1 and TRBJ1-5; D not certain. V was cut by 1 base and J by 5 bases, with 6 bases left in between. The V gene's germline CDR1 is MNHNS and CDR2 SASEGT. The CDR3 covers 13 residues. The DNA of the CDR3 is TGTGCCAGCAGTGAAGGGAACTATCAGCCCCAGCATTTT. Amino acids: CASSEGNYQPQHF.

There are many counts of this clonotype. The genes are TRBV20-1 and TRBJ2-7, with 7 bases matching TRBD1. Germline V gives CDR1 DFQATT, CDR2 SNEGSKA (reference sequence). The CDR3 extends over 13 amino acids. V trimming: 6 bases; J trimming: 6 bases; junction bases outside the gene matches: 11. CDR3 DNA sequence: TGCAGTGCCCCGAGACAGGGTCTCGTCGAGCAGTACGTC. Translation: CSAPRQGLVEQYV.

This clonotype was detected many times. The chain uses TRBV7-2 and TRBJ2-7, with 9 bases matching TRBD1. This CDR3 region has 15 residues. From germline, CDR1 is SGHTA and CDR2 FQGNSA. V was pared by 3 bases and J by 3 bases, with 6 bases of the junction left unmatched. DNA of the CDR3: TGTGCCAGCAGCTTCCTCGGGACAGGGTTCTACGAGCAGTACTTC. Translation gives CASSFLGTGFYEQYF.

This clonotype has more than one count but fewer than ten. The chain uses TRBV6-1 and TRBJ2-2; the D is unclear. Looked up from germline, CDR1 is MNHNS and CDR2 is SASEGT. The CDR3 consists of 14 residues. The V end lost 2 bases, the J end lost 4 bases, and 8 bases lay between the germline ends. Here the CDR3 DNA reads TGTGCCAGCAGTGAATTTAAGACCACCGGGGAGCTGTTTTTT. This sequence encodes CASSEFKTTGELFF.

CDR3 in amino acids: CASSHAWIETQYF. The CDR3 DNA reads TGTGCCAGCAGCCACGCCTGGATAGAGACCCAGTACTTC. The chain combines TRBV3-1 with TRBJ2-5; no clear D. With 3 bases removed from V and 4 bases from J, the gap between germline ends came to 9 bases. The germline CDR1 and CDR2 sequences are LGHDT and YNNKEL (reference sequence). This CDR3 has 13 amino acids.

J is TRBJ2-5 and V is TRBV7-2; D may be TRBD1 (5 bases). The CDR3 spans 19 residues. V lost 2 bases to trimming and J lost 9 bases, with 31 bases between them. Germline CDR1 SGHTA, CDR2 FQGNSA. The CDR3 nucleotides read TGTGCCAGCAGCTTAAAGGATTTAGGGGTTGGGGCACGAGTATATCCCCAGTACTTC. It encodes CASSLKDLGVGARVYPQYF.

The chain is built from TRBV18 and TRBJ2-7; 7 bases agree with TRBD1. The CDR3 spans 16 residues. Per germline, CDR1 KGHSH and CDR2 LQKENI. The V and J ends lost 3 bases and 4 bases, in that order; junction bases with no gene match: 12. The CDR3 coding sequence is TGTGCCAGCTCACCCCTAAGAGTAGGGGGCTTATACGAGCAGTACGTC. It codes for CASSPLRVGGLYEQYV.

The V and J genes are TRBV5-1 and TRBJ1-2, with 9 nucleotides matching TRBD1. Germline lookup yields CDR1 SGHRS and CDR2 YFSETQ. V dropped 0 bases and J dropped 8; count of bases not matched to a gene: 8. This CDR3 spans 15 amino acids. CDR3 sequence reads: CASSLDTGGAGGYTF. The CDR3 coding sequence is TGCGCCAGCAGCTTGGACACAGGGGGCGCCGGGGGCTACACCTTC.

This clonotype was observed a handful of times. This chain connects TRBV20-1 to TRBJ2-3, with D perhaps assigned TRBD1 or TRBD2 (6 bases each). With 3 bases removed from V and 4 bases from J, the gap between germline ends came to 14 bases. Germline V lookup: CDR1 DFQATT, CDR2 SNEGSKA (reference sequence). CDR3 length: 14 residues. Here the CDR3 DNA reads TGCAGTGCTAGCTGGGGGGCAGTATCAGATACGCAGTATTTT. As protein: CSASWGAVSDTQYF.

This chain connects TRBV10-3 to TRBJ1-1; D unclear. The CDR3 totals 15 residues. The germline V gene encodes CDR1 ENHRY and CDR2 SYGVKD. V shed 1 base and J shed 5 bases, with 14 bases lying between them. CDR3 coding DNA: TGTGCCATCAGTGAGTTACCGACGGGTAAGACTGAAGCTTTCTTT. Translating gives CAISELPTGKTEAFF.

This clonotype turned up a few times. The chain links TRBV28 to TRBJ2-7; 9 bases are a match to TRBD1. The trim removed 8 bases at V and 4 bases at J, leaving 9 bases unmatched. CDR3 size: 14 residues. Germline V gene sequence: CDR1 MDHEN, CDR2 SYDVKM. CDR3 DNA: TGTGCCAGCGGGGGCCCGGGACAGGGATACGAGCAGTACGTC. Translated: CASGGPGQGYEQYV.

This chain links TRBV12-3 or TRBV12-4 with TRBJ2-3; 7 nucleotides agree with TRBD1. Unmatched junction bases numbered 9, after V lost 6 bases and J lost 0 bases. The CDR3 contains 16 residues. The CDR3 DNA reads TGTGCCAGCAGCCACCCGCGGACAGGTAGCACAGATACGCAGTATTTT. Translating it yields CASSHPRTGSTDTQYF.

The V call is TRBV20-1, the J call TRBJ1-1; TRBD1 is a possible D gene (5 bases). The ends were cut back, 2 bases at V and 5 bases at J, with 15 bases in the middle. The CDR3 extends over 14 amino acids. Germline CDR1 is DFQATT and CDR2 is SNEGSKA (reference sequence). The CDR3 DNA reads TGCAGTGCTAGATTACAGTGGGGGGGAACTGAAGCTTTCTTT. Its protein is CSARLQWGGTEAFF.

This chain joins TRBV20-1 and TRBJ2-3, with 9 bases fitting TRBD2. This CDR3 spans 14 amino acids. Losses at the gene ends were 3 bases for V and 7 bases for J; bases not matched to a gene: 8. Germline values: CDR1 DFQATT, CDR2 SNEGSKA (reference sequence). DNA for the CDR3: TGCAGTGCTAGGGCGCGGGGGGGAGGTTATACGCAGTATTTT. Its translation is CSARARGGGYTQYF.

The rearrangement uses TRBV5-1 and TRBJ1-4; D might be TRBD1 (6 bases). The germline CDR1 and CDR2 sequences are SGHRS and YFSETQ. The CDR3 loop spans 16 amino acids. V was trimmed by 2 bases and J by 1 base, leaving 12 bases between them. CDR3 sequence reads: CASSLRGRETNEKLFF. In nucleotides, the CDR3 is TGCGCCAGCAGCTTACGGGGGCGGGAAACTAATGAAAAACTGTTTTTT.

This clonotype was detected ten times or more. Germline is not matched at one junction end, which may reflect a read error. The chain's CDR3 is CASSEGDTQYF. Written as DNA, the CDR3 is TGTGCCAGCAGCGAAGGAGATACGCAGTATTTT. This chain links TRBV2 with TRBJ2-3; D is unclear. Germline CDR1 SNHLY, CDR2 FYNNEI. This CDR3 is built from 11 residues.

The J gene is TRBJ1-6, the V gene TRBV9; possibly TRBD1 for D (5 bases). In germline, CDR1 is SGDLS, CDR2 YYNGEE. This CDR3 has 16 amino acids. The V end was cut by 1 base, the J end by 9 bases, with 17 bases between. The CDR3: CASSVHGRGGGSPLHF. The CDR3 nucleotides read TGTGCCAGCAGCGTACATGGACGCGGGGGTGGTTCACCCCTCCACTTT. The variable domain in full, with the rest retrieved from reference TRBV9 and TRBJ1-6, is DSGVTQTPKHLITATGQRVTLRCSPRSGDLSVYWYQQSLDQGLQFLIQYYNGEERAKGNILERFSAQQFPDLHSELNLSSLELGDSALYFCASSVHGRGGGSPLHFGNGTRLTVT.

This clonotype has a handful of counts. Here the CDR3 reads CASGFGSLANEQFF. The DNA for the CDR3 is TGTGCTAGTGGTTTTGGGAGTCTCGCTAATGAGCAGTTCTTC. This sequence joins TRBV12-5 and TRBJ2-1, with a possible D match to TRBD2 (5 bases). Germline V CDR1 and CDR2: LGHNT, FRNRAP. The V and J ends lost 3 bases and 7 bases respectively, with 13 bases between them. The CDR3 runs 14 residues.

This clonotype was seen repeatedly, ten times or more. This chain links TRBV5-1 with TRBJ1-1, with TRBD1 identical over 7 bases. The length of the CDR3 is 16 residues. Germline lookup yields CDR1 SGHRS and CDR2 YFSETQ. The chain's CDR3 is CPATSGTEEPNTEAFF. The CDR3 DNA reads TGCCCCGCTACAAGCGGGACAGAAGAACCAAACACTGAAGCTTTCTTT.

The chain couples TRBV4-1 to TRBJ2-5; no firm D call. The CDR3 is made up of 14 amino acids. The germline V and J ends were trimmed by 2 bases and 5 bases, with 12 bases remaining between them. The germline gives CDR1 MGHRA, CDR2 YSYEKL. CDR3 in DNA: TGCGCCAGCAGCCAACAAGGCGTTCGCGAGACCCAGTACTTC. Translating it yields CASSQQGVRETQYF.

This clonotype was observed many times. The chain joins TRBV6-2 or TRBV6-3 to TRBJ1-1; TRBD1 might be the D (5 bases). Trimming removed 2 bases from V and 0 bases from J, with 13 bases in between. Germline V gene sequence: CDR1 MNHEY, CDR2 SVGEGT. The CDR3 is 16 residues long. This CDR3 is CASSYEGTGMNTEAFF. In DNA form, the CDR3 reads TGTGCCAGCAGTTACGAAGGGACTGGGATGAACACTGAAGCTTTCTTT.

The rearrangement links TRBV6-2 or TRBV6-3 to TRBJ2-1; D possibly corresponds to TRBD1 (6 bases). The length of the CDR3 is 15 residues. Germline lookup yields CDR1 MNHEY and CDR2 SVGEGT. Trimming cost V 6 bases and J 5 bases, with 17 bases left between them. The CDR3 sequence is CASSAIGGVDNEQFF. CDR3 bases: TGTGCCAGCAGCGCAATAGGGGGTGTAGACAATGAGCAGTTCTTC.

This clonotype came up a few times. The chain recombines TRBV20-1 with TRBJ1-1; maybe TRBD1 (5 bases). Trimming took off 5 bases at V and 0 bases at J, with 10 bases between the two ends. The CDR3 spans 13 residues. Germline V lookup: CDR1 DFQATT, CDR2 SNEGSKA (reference sequence). The CDR3 loop reads CSASGDLNTEAFF. The CDR3 coding sequence is TGCAGTGCTTCGGGGGATTTGAACACTGAAGCTTTCTTT.

The J gene is TRBJ1-1, the V gene TRBV5-1, with TRBD1 matching over 7 bases. The CDR3 consists of 15 residues. With 0 bases clipped from V and 4 bases from J, the junction kept 6 bases outside the gene matches. From germline, CDR1 is SGHRS and CDR2 YFSETQ. CDR3 nucleotides: TGCGCCAGCAGCTTGGCCCAGGGGGGGTCCACTGAAGCTTTCTTT. Protein product: CASSLAQGGSTEAFF.